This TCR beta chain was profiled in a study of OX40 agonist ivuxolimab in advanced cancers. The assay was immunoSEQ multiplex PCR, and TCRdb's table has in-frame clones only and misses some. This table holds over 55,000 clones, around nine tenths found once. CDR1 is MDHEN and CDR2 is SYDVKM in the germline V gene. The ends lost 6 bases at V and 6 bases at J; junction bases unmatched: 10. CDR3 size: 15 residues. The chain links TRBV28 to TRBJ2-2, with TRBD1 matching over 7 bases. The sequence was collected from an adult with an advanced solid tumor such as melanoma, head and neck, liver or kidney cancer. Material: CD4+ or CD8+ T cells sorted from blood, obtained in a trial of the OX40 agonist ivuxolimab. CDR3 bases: TGTGCCAGCAGAAACAGGGGTAGAGGGGCCGGGGAGCTGTTTTTT. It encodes CASRNRGRGAGELFF.